The 29 T cell receptor beta chains below all came from one sample that was sequenced in a study of T cells in localized non-small cell lung cancer. Here immunoSEQ multiplex PCR was the method, and the copy in TCRdb shows in-frame clones only, minus some. The table has more than 30,000 clones, about 78% seen once. The material sequenced was peripheral blood, taken before any cancer treatment. The origin of the receptors is a male donor older than 55 with stage II squamous cell lung carcinoma.

The chain links TRBV9 to TRBJ2-3; possible D gene TRBD1, 6 bases. The germline gives CDR1 SGDLS, CDR2 YYNGEE. This CDR3 comprises 14 residues. Trimming pared 3 bases from V and 6 bases from J, leaving 14 bases between. The CDR3 bases are TGTGCCAGCAGCGCCCCCCCAGGGGCTGATACGCAGTATTTT. Translated: CASSAPPGADTQYF. Variable domain in full (rest from reference TRBV9 and TRBJ2-3): DSGVTQTPKHLITATGQRVTLRCSPRSGDLSVYWYQQSLDQGLQFLIQYYNGEERAKGNILERFSAQQFPDLHSELNLSSLELGDSALYFCASSAPPGADTQYFGPGTRLTVL.

V gene TRBV2 combines with J gene TRBJ1-2, with no clear D. CDR3 size: 15 residues. V was trimmed by 0 bases and J by 4 bases, leaving 12 bases between them. CDR1 and CDR2 (germline): SNHLY, FYNNEI. The CDR3 DNA follows: TGTGCCAGCAGTGAAGCCCAGGTTATCTTCTATGGCTACACCTTC. This translates into CASSEAQVIFYGYTF. Using reference TRBV2 and TRBJ1-2 for the parts outside the CDR3, the full variable domain is EPEVTQTPSHQVTQMGQEVILRCVPISNHLYFYWYRQILGQKVEFLVSFYNNEISEKSEIFDDQFSVERPDGSNFTLKIRSTKLEDSAMYFCASSEAQVIFYGYTFGSGTRLTVV.

The rearrangement links TRBV11-2 to TRBJ2-7; tentatively, D is TRBD2 (6 bases). CDR1 and CDR2 (germline): SGHAT, FQNNGV. Trimming stripped 5 bases from V and 2 bases from J, with 13 bases between. CDR3 length equals 14 residues. CDR3 sequence (DNA): TGTGCCAGCAGCGTACGACTAGAAGCCTACGAGCAGTACTTC. Translation: CASSVRLEAYEQYF.

V and J are TRBV11-3 and TRBJ2-3; D is unresolved. Deletions cut 3 bases from V and 4 bases from J, with 5 bases between. From germline, CDR1 is SGHNT and CDR2 YENEEA. The CDR3 extends over 12 amino acids. In DNA form, the CDR3 reads TGTGCCAGCAGCTTGATCGCAGATACGCAGTATTTT. It codes for CASSLIADTQYF. Filled out from reference TRBV11-3 and TRBJ2-3, the complete variable domain reads EAGVVQSPRYKIIEKKQPVAFWCNPISGHNTLYWYLQNLGQGPELLIRYENEEAVDDSQLPKDRFSAERLKGVDSTLKIQPAELGDSAVYLCASSLIADTQYFGPGTRLTVL.

The rearrangement uses TRBV5-4 and TRBJ1-1; 8 bases are a match to TRBD1. V shed 4 bases and J 6 bases; nucleotides not matched to a gene: 14. The CDR3 extends over 16 amino acids. Germline V gene data show CDR1 as SGHNT and CDR2 as YYREEE (reference sequence). The CDR3 DNA sequence: TGTGCCAGCAGCCTATTTAATAAAGCAGGGGGCCCTGAAGCTTTCTTT. This translates into CASSLFNKAGGPEAFF.

This chain uses TRBV23-1 with TRBJ2-5, with 9 bases fitting TRBD2. TRBV23-1 carries the ORF label, with uncertain function. Losses at the gene ends were 4 bases for V and 7 bases for J; bases not matched to a gene: 10. The CDR3 is made up of 15 amino acids. This chain's CDR3 is CASSPGLAGSWTQYF. The CDR3, as DNA: TGCGCCAGCAGTCCCGGCCTAGCGGGATCTTGGACCCAGTACTTC.

V usage is TRBV5-5 and J usage is TRBJ1-1; D perhaps matches TRBD1 (6 bases). V shed 3 bases and J shed 2 bases, with 14 bases lying between them. This CDR3 region has 15 residues. Per germline, CDR1 SGHKS and CDR2 YYEKEE (reference sequence). CDR3 sequence: CASSSQGNSNTEAFF. The CDR3 DNA reads TGTGCCAGCAGCTCACAGGGAAATTCAAACACTGAAGCTTTCTTT.

The CDR3 loop reads CASWPAGQGNYGYTF. Written as DNA, the CDR3 is TGTGCCTCATGGCCCGCGGGACAGGGAAACTATGGCTACACCTTC. The genes are TRBV19 and TRBJ1-2, with 9 bases fitting TRBD1. V lost 11 bases, J lost 2 bases, and 12 bases stayed unmatched. The CDR3 runs to 15 residues. Looked up from germline, CDR1 is LNHDA and CDR2 is SQIVND (reference sequence).

Here the CDR3 DNA reads TGTGCCAGCACTTCGCCAGGGGGAGATACGCAGTATTTT. Amino acids: CASTSPGGDTQYF. The genes are TRBV6-5 and TRBJ2-3; 7 bases align to TRBD1. The J segment lost 5 bases and the V segment lost 7 bases, leaving 6 bases of the junction unmatched. The CDR3 has 13 residues. Germline V gene data show CDR1 as MNHEY and CDR2 as SVGAGI.

V gene TRBV7-8 combines with J gene TRBJ2-2; D ambiguous. This CDR3 comprises 15 residues. Between the trimmed V and J ends, which lost 1 base and 4 bases, there was a span of 10 bases. Germline values: CDR1 SGHVS, CDR2 FQNEAQ. CDR3 protein: CASSLVGSTTGELFF. Written as DNA, the CDR3 is TGTGCCAGCAGCTTAGTAGGTTCGACCACCGGGGAGCTGTTTTTT. The full variable domain, completed using reference TRBV7-8 and TRBJ2-2, is GAGVSQSPRYKVAKRGQDVALRCDPISGHVSLFWYQQALGQGPEFLTYFQNEAQLDKSGLPSDRFFAERPEGSVSTLKIQRTQQEDSAVYLCASSLVGSTTGELFFGEGSRLTVL.

The gene calls are TRBV6-1 and TRBJ2-7; D is perhaps TRBD1 (6 bases). The length of the CDR3 is 11 residues. The V end lost 6 bases, the J end lost 5 bases, and 8 bases lay between the germline ends. Germline CDR1 and CDR2: MNHNS and SASEGT. The CDR3 region is CASSTGHEQYF. The CDR3 coding sequence is TGTGCCAGCAGCACAGGGCACGAGCAGTACTTC.

In its sample, this clone was seen once. Here the CDR3 reads CATSRDLTATNEKLFF. Written as DNA, the CDR3 is TGTGCCACCAGCAGAGATCTGACAGCAACTAATGAAAAACTGTTTTTT. The chain links TRBV15 to TRBJ1-4, with TRBD1 as a possible D gene (5 bases). The germline CDR1 and CDR2 sequences are LNHNV and YYDKDF (reference sequence). This CDR3 contains 16 residues. Trimming cost V 0 bases and J 0 bases, with 8 bases left between them.

The genes are TRBV11-3 and TRBJ2-3; TRBD2 matches 14 bases. Germline trimming cut 6 bases from V and 1 base from J; bases unmatched to any gene: 6. The CDR3 sequence is 17 residues long. CDR1 SGHNT and CDR2 YENEEA come from the germline V gene. The CDR3 sequence: CASRSTSGRARTDTQYF. In nucleotides, the CDR3 is TGTGCCAGCAGGTCGACTAGCGGGAGGGCCCGCACAGATACGCAGTATTTT.

The rearrangement links TRBV21-1 to TRBJ1-1. TRBV21-1 counts as a pseudogene. This CDR3 is 16 amino acids long. CDR3 amino acids: CASSKARPGMNTEAFF. The CDR3, as DNA: TGTGCCAGCAGCAAAGCTCGCCCGGGCATGAACACTGAAGCTTTCTTT.

The V call is TRBV9, the J call TRBJ1-3; D gene uncertain. The CDR3 has 13 residues. Germline V gene data show CDR1 as SGDLS and CDR2 as YYNGEE. The V end was cut by 3 bases, the J end by 2 bases, with 6 bases between. CDR3 sequence: CASSGGAGNTIYF. The CDR3 nucleotides are TGTGCCAGCAGCGGGGGAGCTGGAAACACCATATATTTT. Supplemented by reference TRBV9 and TRBJ1-3, the full variable domain reads DSGVTQTPKHLITATGQRVTLRCSPRSGDLSVYWYQQSLDQGLQFLIQYYNGEERAKGNILERFSAQQFPDLHSELNLSSLELGDSALYFCASSGGAGNTIYFGEGSWLTVV.

The CDR3 reads CAISGTGNTEAFF. CDR3 DNA sequence: TGTGCCATCAGTGGGACAGGGAACACTGAAGCTTTCTTT. This chain links TRBV10-3 with TRBJ1-1, with 7 bases matching TRBD1. V was clipped by 4 bases and J by 1 base; unmatched bases: 0. CDR1 ENHRY and CDR2 SYGVKD come from the germline V gene. The CDR3 spans 13 residues.

V and J are TRBV7-8 and TRBJ2-1; the D is unclear. CDR1 and CDR2 from the germline V gene are SGHVS and FQNEAQ. This CDR3 has 18 residues. V lost 1 base and J 8 bases, leaving 24 bases between the germline ends. The CDR3 nucleotides read TGTGCCAGCAGCTTAGAACCCGCCTCGGACCCATTTCGGGATGAGCAGTTCTTC. This sequence encodes CASSLEPASDPFRDEQFF. The full variable domain, rest sourced from reference TRBV7-8 and TRBJ2-1, is GAGVSQSPRYKVAKRGQDVALRCDPISGHVSLFWYQQALGQGPEFLTYFQNEAQLDKSGLPSDRFFAERPEGSVSTLKIQRTQQEDSAVYLCASSLEPASDPFRDEQFFGPGTRLTVL.

This chain's CDR3 is CASSPESSGGLTDTQYF. In nucleotides, the CDR3 is TGTGCCAGCTCACCAGAGTCCAGCGGGGGACTCACAGATACGCAGTATTTT. The rearrangement uses TRBV18 and TRBJ2-3; TRBD2 matches 8 bases. The CDR3 has 17 amino acids. Germline assignment: CDR1 KGHSH and CDR2 LQKENI. V shed 2 bases, J shed 2 bases, and the junction held 9 bases outside the gene matches.

The genes are TRBV5-4 and TRBJ2-7; the D gene is possibly TRBD1 (6 bases). The CDR3 totals 14 residues. The ends were cut back, 0 bases at V and 2 bases at J, with 9 bases in the middle. Germline lookup yields CDR1 SGHNT and CDR2 YYREEE (reference sequence). The CDR3 sequence is CASSLAGVTYEQYF. The DNA of the CDR3 is TGTGCCAGCAGCTTGGCAGGGGTTACCTACGAGCAGTACTTC.

The rearrangement links TRBV7-9 to TRBJ2-1; 10 nucleotides agree with TRBD2. The CDR3 covers 14 residues. CDR1 SEHNR and CDR2 FQNEAQ come from the germline V gene (reference sequence). The V and J ends lost 10 bases and 6 bases, in that order; junction bases with no gene match: 9. The DNA for the CDR3 is TGTGCCACTCTCTTAGCGGGGGGATTCAATGAGCAGTTCTTC. Translating gives CATLLAGGFNEQFF.

The chain combines TRBV11-2 with TRBJ2-1; 8 bases line up with TRBD1. The CDR3 spans 16 residues. Germline loops: CDR1 SGHAT, CDR2 FQNNGV. The V and J ends lost 5 bases and 7 bases, in that order; junction bases with no gene match: 13. CDR3 region: CASSPRTDRVVNEQFF. In DNA form, the CDR3 reads TGTGCCAGCAGCCCCCGAACGGACAGGGTTGTTAATGAGCAGTTCTTC.

CDR3 sequence (DNA): TGTGCCATCAGTGTGGGAAGCGGGGACACAGATACGCAGTATTTT. This translates into CAISVGSGDTDTQYF. The rearrangement uses TRBV10-3 and TRBJ2-3, with 7 positions matching TRBD2. Germline V lookup: CDR1 ENHRY, CDR2 SYGVKD. With V trimmed by 4 bases and J by 2 bases, 6 bases remained unmatched. The CDR3 loop spans 15 amino acids.

The chain couples TRBV5-1 to TRBJ2-5, with 9 nucleotides matching TRBD2. Per germline, CDR1 SGHRS and CDR2 YFSETQ. This CDR3 comprises 15 residues. The V segment lost 2 bases and the J segment 5 bases; nucleotides outside the gene matches: 7. CDR3 coding DNA: TGCGCCAGCAGCTTTAGCGGGGGTTTCGGGGAGACCCAGTACTTC. This translates into CASSFSGGFGETQYF.

The chain has TRBV4-2 and TRBJ2-3; the match to TRBD2 covers 11 bases. The CDR3 consists of 14 residues. After removal of 4 bases from V and 3 bases from J, the junction contained 0 bases not matched to a gene. Germline-derived CDR1 and CDR2 are LGHNA and YNFKEQ. DNA for the CDR3: TGTGCCAGCAGCCGGACTAGCGGGACAGATACGCAGTATTTT. Amino acid sequence: CASSRTSGTDTQYF.

The V call is TRBV5-6, the J call TRBJ1-1; D unclear. Trimming took off 6 bases at V and 4 bases at J, with 13 bases between the two ends. CDR1 and CDR2 from the germline V gene are SGHDT and YYEEEE. CDR3 length: 13 amino acids. CDR3 sequence reads: CASTQVRVTEAFF. The CDR3 DNA reads TGTGCCAGCACTCAGGTGAGGGTCACTGAAGCTTTCTTT.

The J gene is TRBJ2-1, the V gene TRBV10-3, with 7 positions matching TRBD2. Germline CDR1 reads ENHRY; CDR2 reads SYGVKD. The CDR3 extends over 12 amino acids. The V segment lost 9 bases and the J segment 8 bases; nucleotides outside the gene matches: 7. The CDR3 bases are TGTGCCATAGAGGGAAGCGGGGATGAGCAGTTCTTC. It encodes CAIEGSGDEQFF.

This rearrangement joins TRBV7-9 to TRBJ2-2; 7 nucleotides align to TRBD1. This CDR3 is 18 amino acids long. V lost 3 bases and J lost 1; bases outside the gene matches: 11. Germline CDR1 and CDR2: SEHNR and FQNEAQ (reference sequence). CDR3 in amino acids: CASSFIPDRARNTGELFF. CDR3 nucleotide sequence: TGTGCCAGCAGCTTTATCCCTGACAGGGCCAGGAACACCGGGGAGCTGTTTTTT.

This chain connects TRBV5-4 to TRBJ2-3; 8 nucleotides line up with TRBD1. Germline CDR1 SGHNT, CDR2 YYREEE (reference sequence). V was pared by 3 bases and J by 5 bases, with 5 bases of the junction left unmatched. This CDR3 comprises 14 residues. The CDR3 nucleotides read TGTGCCAGCAGCTCAAAGACAGGGGTAGATACGCAGTATTTT. Its protein product is CASSSKTGVDTQYF. The variable domain in full, with the rest retrieved from reference TRBV5-4 and TRBJ2-3, is ETGVTQSPTHLIKTRGQQVTLRCSSQSGHNTVSWYQQALGQGPQFIFQYYREEENGRGNFPPRFSGLQFPNYSSELNVNALELDDSALYLCASSSKTGVDTQYFGPGTRLTVL.

This clone came up a few times. The chain has TRBV9 and TRBJ2-3, with TRBD2 as a possible D gene (5 bases). V was pared by 0 bases and J by 8 bases, with 7 bases between. The germline V gene encodes CDR1 SGDLS and CDR2 YYNGEE. This CDR3 is built from 12 residues. Here the CDR3 reads CASSVAGGTQYF. The DNA for the CDR3 is TGTGCCAGCAGCGTAGCTGGAGGTACGCAGTATTTT.